This T cell receptor beta chain emerged from a study of T cells in Graves' hyperthyroidism and ophthalmopathy. General study results and limits: Prediction of ophthalmopathy progression came a median around 6 months pre-onset.

Amplification targeted TCR beta CDR3 regions from RNA transcripts. The primer set for the first-round RT-PCR of the TCR CDR3 was HTBI. One entry per CDR3 protein, called by TCRdb with MiXCR from the multiplex PCR reads. The data show roughly 580,000 distinct CDR3 sequences, 11% to 15% seen once. This clonotype was recorded many times. The antigen is not known. This CDR3 region has 14 residues. The germline gives CDR1 SGHVS, CDR2 FQNEAQ. The V end was cut by 4 bases, the J end by 4 bases, with 11 bases between. Hyperthyroidism had been newly diagnosed in patients aged 18 to 65, and its duration was under 2 months. Clinical symptoms, serum thyroxine, TRAb, thyroid ultrasound and orbital computed tomography informed diagnoses. When hyperthyroidism was first diagnosed, the blood sample was taken, preceding any ophthalmopathy symptoms.

The specimen was blood. The origin of this receptor is a woman in her twenties or thirties with Graves' hyperthyroidism that later progressed to Graves' ophthalmopathy. The gene calls are TRBV7-8 and TRBJ1-5, with D possibly TRBD1 on 6 matching bases. CDR3 nucleotide sequence: TGTGCCAGCAGCTGGGGGCCCAAAAATCAGCCCCAGCATTTT. Its protein product is CASSWGPKNQPQHF.